At least ten counts were recorded for the clone carrying this TCR beta chain. The data are from a study of read filtering for tumor transcriptome and immune sequencing. About the research overall: Per sample, TCR-region reads ranged about 4 to 11 million by IR-seq, roughly 80 to 1273 by RNA-seq.

This CDR3 is 18 amino acids long. V lost 0 bases and J lost 1; bases outside the gene matches: 5. CDR1 is DFQATT, CDR2 SNEGSKA, per germline (reference sequence). This library used roughly 400 ng RNA and molecular barcoded adaptors spanning alpha/delta and beta/gamma chains. Each CDR3 protein gets one entry after TCRdb re-called the reads with MiXCR. The sample lists fewer than 50,000 distinct CDR3 sequences, 13% occurring once. The chain joins TRBV20-1 to TRBJ2-6; TRBD1 matches at 11 bases. Sequenced input: a population of CD138-negative cells sorted from bone marrow. This receptor was obtained from a donor at least 40 years old with multiple myeloma. In DNA form, the CDR3 reads TGCAGTGCTAGAGATCTGTGGGACAGGGGGTCTGGGGCCAACGTCCTGACTTTC. Its protein product is CSARDLWDRGSGANVLTF.